This T cell receptor (beta chain) was identified in a study of cytomegalovirus exposure and HLA in healthy donors. Study-level background: An early data release held tens of millions of unique TCRs from HLA-typed donors. Study results and limitations: The authors later linked a missense DCLRE1C variant to TCR beta V- and J-gene trimming. An Asian-associated ancestry cluster reportedly showed fewer N-insertions than the approximately 630-donor mean in a later analysis.

This clone was counted a single time. Its target is unknown. CDR1 and CDR2 from the germline V gene are LNHDA and SQIVND (reference sequence). V lost 1 base and J 4 bases, leaving 17 bases between the germline ends. This CDR3 region has 16 residues. PCR employed 60 Vbeta and 13 Jbeta primers. Sequencing was performed with immunoSEQ multiplex PCR; in TCRdb, only in-frame clones are kept and a portion is missing. The sample yields some 140,000 clones, about 80% seen once. This sequence originates from a male donor in good health and CMV-seropositive. The chain combines TRBV19 with TRBJ2-7; weak D call: TRBD2 (7 bases). The sample consisted of PBMCs. The CDR3 is CASSIGGRGAKYEQYF. CDR3 DNA: TGTGCCAGTAGTATAGGGGGTCGGGGGGCGAAATACGAGCAGTACTTC.